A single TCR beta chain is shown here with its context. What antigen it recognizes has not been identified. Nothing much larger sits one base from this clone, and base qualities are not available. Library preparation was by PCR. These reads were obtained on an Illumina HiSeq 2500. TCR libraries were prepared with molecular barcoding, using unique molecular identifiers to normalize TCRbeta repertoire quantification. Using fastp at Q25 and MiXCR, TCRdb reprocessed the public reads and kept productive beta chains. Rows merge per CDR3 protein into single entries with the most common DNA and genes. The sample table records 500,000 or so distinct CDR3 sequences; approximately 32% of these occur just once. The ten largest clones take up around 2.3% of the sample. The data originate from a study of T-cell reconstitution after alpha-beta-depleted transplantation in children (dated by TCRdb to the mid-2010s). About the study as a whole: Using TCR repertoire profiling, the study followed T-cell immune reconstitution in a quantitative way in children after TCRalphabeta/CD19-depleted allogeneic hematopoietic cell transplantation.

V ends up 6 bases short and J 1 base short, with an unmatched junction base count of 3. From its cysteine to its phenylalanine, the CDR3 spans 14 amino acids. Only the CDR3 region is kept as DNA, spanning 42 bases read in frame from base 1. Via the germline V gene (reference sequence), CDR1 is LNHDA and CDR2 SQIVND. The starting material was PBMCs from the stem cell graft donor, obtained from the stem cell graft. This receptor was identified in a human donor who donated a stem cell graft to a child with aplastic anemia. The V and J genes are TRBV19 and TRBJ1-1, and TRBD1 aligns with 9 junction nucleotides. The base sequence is TGTGCCAGTAGGGGACAGGGAGCGAACACTGAAGCTTTCTTT. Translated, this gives CASRGQGANTEAFF.